The rows below give T cell receptor beta chains drawn from one sample of a study of response to subunit inactivated influenza vaccine. Each CDR3 protein gets one entry after TCRdb re-called the RT-PCR reads with MiXCR. The sample holds 450,000 to 700,000 distinct CDR3 sequences, roughly 15% seen once. The material was PBMCs from blood, obtained approximately 12 days after vaccination. These receptors all come from a man aged 50 to 59 who received an inactivated influenza vaccine. CDR3s include the opening cysteine and the closing phenylalanine or tryptophan. A D gene is named only where the DNA matches it firmly. A row's size may be missing; if present it is once, few, many or a size class.

>TRBV3-1|NA|TRBJ1-1|few
TGTGCCAGCAGCCCACGGGGGGGGGCGCGGGCTGAAGCTTTCTTT
CASSPRGGARAEAFF
>TRBV20-1|NA|TRBJ1-2|NA
TGCAGTTCCCCGGACCTCACTAACTATGGCTACACCTTC
CSSPDLTNYGYTF
>TRBV7-2|NA|TRBJ2-5|NA
TGTGCCAGCAGCCGCGGTGGGGGGACCCAGTACTTC
CASSRGGGTQYF
>TRBV2|TRBD2|TRBJ2-7|many
TGTGCCAGCAGGCGGAGCGGGAGGGCCGGATACGAGCAGTACTTC
CASRRSGRAGYEQYF
>TRBV12-3/TRBV12-4|NA|TRBJ1-2|NA
TGTGCCAGCAGTTTTCCGCTGAACTATGGCTACACCTTC
CASSFPLNYGYTF
>TRBV14|NA|TRBJ1-1|few
TGTGCCAGCAGCCAAGAAGGGTGGATGAACACTGAAGCTTTCTTT
CASSQEGWMNTEAFF
>TRBV5-6|TRBD1|TRBJ2-5|NA
TGTGCCAGCAGCTTGGCGGGACAGCCGGAGACCCAGTACTTC
CASSLAGQPETQYF
>TRBV29-1|TRBD2|TRBJ2-7|NA
TGCAGCGTTGTAACTAGCGGGAGTGCGGACGAGCAGTACTTC
CSVVTSGSADEQYF
>TRBV6-2/TRBV6-3|NA|TRBJ2-7|NA
TGTGCCAGCAGTTACTCGACTGGGACCGAGCAGTACTTC
CASSYSTGTEQYF
>TRBV29-1|TRBD1|TRBJ1-2|few
TGCAGCGTCCCGGACAGGTCGCCTGGCTACACCTTC
CSVPDRSPGYTF
>TRBV18|NA|TRBJ2-3|few
TGTGCCAGCTCGCGTCGGGGCGGGGCTAGCACAGATACGCAGTATTTT
CASSRRGGASTDTQYF
>TRBV7-9|NA|TRBJ2-3|many
TGTGCCAGCAGCTTATATTGGAATACGCAGTATTTT
CASSLYWNTQYF
>TRBV10-3|TRBD2|TRBJ2-4|few
TGTGCCACCCGCCCGTCGGATGGCGGGGGGCATAGAAACATTCAGTACTTC
CATRPSDGGGHRNIQYF
>TRBV6-2/TRBV6-3|TRBD1|TRBJ1-1|NA
TGTGCCAGCACCTTGGACAGGGGAGCGTGGGCTTTCTTT
CASTLDRGAWAFF
>TRBV5-4|NA|TRBJ2-1|few
TGTGCCAGCAGGATAATCAGTCGGGATGAGCAGTTCTTC
CASRIISRDEQFF
>TRBV7-2|NA|TRBJ1-4|NA
TGTGCCAGCAGCTTCCGGGGGGGACCTAATGAAAAACTGTTTTTT
CASSFRGGPNEKLFF
>TRBV20-1|TRBD2|TRBJ2-1|NA
TGCAGTGCAAGGAACCCGGGACTAGTTTTCAATGAGCAGTTCTTC
CSARNPGLVFNEQFF
>TRBV12-3/TRBV12-4|TRBD2|TRBJ2-1|few
TGTGCCAGCAGTTTATGGCGGGGGAACTACAATGAGCAGTTCTTC
CASSLWRGNYNEQFF
>TRBV10-3|TRBD2|TRBJ2-3|NA
TGTGCCATCAGTCCAGGTGTAGCGGGGGGAGATACGCAGTATTTT
CAISPGVAGGDTQYF
>TRBV5-6|TRBD1|TRBJ2-7|many
TGTGCCAGCAGCTTGCTAGGGGGCTATTCCTACGAGCAGTACTTC
CASSLLGGYSYEQYF
>TRBV7-9|TRBD2|TRBJ2-5|few
TGTGCCAGCAGCCTACGACTAGCGGGGATTCAAGAGACCCAGTACTTC
CASSLRLAGIQETQYF
>TRBV12-3/TRBV12-4|NA|TRBJ2-6|NA
TGTGCCAGCAGTTTAGGGGGCGCCTCTGGGGCCAACGTCCTGACTTTC
CASSLGGASGANVLTF
>TRBV12-3/TRBV12-4|TRBD1|TRBJ1-3|NA
TGTGCCAGCAGTACCGGGACAGGATATTCCACCATATATTTT
CASSTGTGYSTIYF
>TRBV18|NA|TRBJ2-7|NA
TGTGCCAGCTCACCACCGTACAGCTACGAGCAGTACTTC
CASSPPYSYEQYF
>TRBV27|NA|TRBJ2-1|few
TGTGCCAGCAGCTCTAGGGAGTCCCTACACAATGAGCAGTTCTTC
CASSSRESLHNEQFF
>TRBV12-3/TRBV12-4|TRBD1|TRBJ1-2|NA
TGTGCCAGCAGTGAGGGGACAGGGGTGTCTGGCTACACCTTC
CASSEGTGVSGYTF
>TRBV29-1|TRBD1|TRBJ1-2|few
TGCAGCGTTGACAGACAGGGAGGAAATGGCTACACCTTC
CSVDRQGGNGYTF
>TRBV28|NA|TRBJ2-7|once
TGTGCCAGCAGTGCTCCGGGACATCGCTACGAGCAGTACTTC
CASSAPGHRYEQYF
>TRBV6-1|TRBD1|TRBJ2-1|NA
TGTGCCAGCAGTCGACGGACAGGGGCTCCCCCAAATGAGCAGTTCTTC
CASSRRTGAPPNEQFF
>TRBV30|TRBD1|TRBJ1-1|NA
TGTGCCTGGAGTGTACCCAGACAGGGGGCCCCTGAAGCTTTCTTT
CAWSVPRQGAPEAFF
>TRBV6-6|NA|TRBJ2-4|few
TGTGCCAGCAGTCTCCCTAGGGGGAGGCAGTACTTC
CASSLPRGRQYF
>TRBV12-3/TRBV12-4|NA|TRBJ2-7|few
TGTGCCAGCAGTTTAGCCTTCTACGAGCAGTACTTC
CASSLAFYEQYF
>TRBV20-1|NA|TRBJ2-3|few
TGCAGTGCCCTTAACGCGGAGAGCACAGATACGCAGTATTTT
CSALNAESTDTQYF
>TRBV21-1|NA|TRBJ2-5|NA
TGTGCCAGCAACTCGGGACAGCTGGACCAAGAGACCCAGTACTTC
CASNSGQLDQETQYF
>TRBV2|NA|TRBJ1-2|NA
TGTGCCAGCTCGGGTGGCGGGAACTATGGCTACACCTTC
CASSGGGNYGYTF
>TRBV5-6|NA|TRBJ2-5|few
TGTGCCAGCAGCTTGGACGGCCGGGGGGCGGAGACCCAGTACTTC
CASSLDGRGAETQYF
>TRBV29-1|NA|TRBJ1-1|NA
TGCAGCGTTGAAATGGTTGTGCACACTGAAGCTTTCTTT
CSVEMVVHTEAFF
>TRBV7-6|TRBD1|TRBJ2-7|NA
TGTGCCAGCAGCTACCGACAGGGGAACTACGAGCAGTACTTC
CASSYRQGNYEQYF
>TRBV4-2|NA|TRBJ2-3|NA
TGTGCCAGCAGCCAAGGTTGGAGGGCCCGCACAGATACGCAGTATTTT
CASSQGWRARTDTQYF
>TRBV18|NA|TRBJ2-7|NA
TGTGCCAGCTCACCAAGGAGGGTTGGCTACGAGCAGTACTTC
CASSPRRVGYEQYF
>TRBV5-6|NA|TRBJ2-7|many
TGTGCCAGCAGCTTGTTCTTTCCGATCATCTCCTACGAGCAGTACTTC
CASSLFFPIISYEQYF
>TRBV4-2|TRBD2|TRBJ2-7|NA
TGTGCCAGCAGCCAGGAGTGGGCGGGAGCCTACGAGCAGTACTTC
CASSQEWAGAYEQYF
>TRBV20-1|TRBD2|TRBJ2-1|many
TGCAGTGCTAGCACGGGACTAGCGACCGATGAGCAGTTCTTC
CSASTGLATDEQFF
>TRBV12-3/TRBV12-4|NA|TRBJ1-1|NA
TGTGCCAGCAGTGGACCAGTTCACAGAGGTGAAGCTTTCTTT
CASSGPVHRGEAFF
>TRBV24-1|NA|TRBJ2-7|NA
TGTGCCACCAGTGATTCAGCCCTCTACGAGCAGTACTTC
CATSDSALYEQYF
>TRBV27|NA|TRBJ2-1|many
TGTGCCAGCAGTGTACTGGGCAATGAGCAGTTCTTC
CASSVLGNEQFF
>TRBV24-1|TRBD1|TRBJ2-4|NA
TGTGCCACCAGTGGACGGACAGGGGGTTTAGCCAAAAACATTCAGTACTTC
CATSGRTGGLAKNIQYF
>TRBV7-6|TRBD2|TRBJ2-1|few
TGTGCCAGCAGCCCCTGGGGGGGGGGAGACTCCTACAATGAGCAGTTCTTC
CASSPWGGGDSYNEQFF
>TRBV20-1|NA|TRBJ2-2|few
TGCAGTGCTAGAGATCGCAGGCTCGCGAACACCGGGGAGCTGTTTTTT
CSARDRRLANTGELFF
>TRBV30|TRBD1|TRBJ2-1|few
TGTGCCCAAGCGAAAGGGGGGACAGGGTATGAGCAGTTCTTC
CAQAKGGTGYEQFF
>TRBV10-2|NA|TRBJ2-1|NA
TGCGCCAGCAGTGAGAGGCTAGTCCCCAATGAGCAGTTCTTC
CASSERLVPNEQFF
>TRBV12-3/TRBV12-4|NA|TRBJ1-2|few
TGTGCCAGCAGTTTAGCCGGAGGCTTTGACTACACCTTC
CASSLAGGFDYTF
>TRBV21-1|NA|TRBJ1-2|few
TGTGCCAGCAGCAATAAGTCCCCGGGCAGGATCCATGGCTACACCTTC
CASSNKSPGRIHGYTF